The rows below give T cell receptor beta chains drawn from one sample of a study of blood T cell repertoires in COVID-19. TCRdb's table, derived via immunoSEQ multiplex PCR, lists solely in-frame clones and lacks some. The repertoire holds about 170,000 clones, with about four fifths as singletons. Source material: peripheral blood. The receptors come from a woman between 65 and 79 years old who had recovered from COVID-19. Each CDR3 is given with its conserved first and last residue. D genes are given only for firm matches. Size is stated for part of the rows, as once, few or many counts, or as a class when the clone is expanded.

clone_size	v_call	d_call	j_call	cdr3_aa	cdr3_nt
NA	TRBV6-5	NA	TRBJ1-2	CASSHRDPRNGYTF	TGTGCCAGCAGCCATCGGGATCCCCGGAATGGCTACACCTTC
NA	TRBV24-1	NA	TRBJ2-1	CATSDLGGASYNEQFF	TGTGCCACCAGTGATTTAGGGGGGGCCTCCTACAATGAGCAGTTCTTC
NA	TRBV7-9	TRBD2	TRBJ2-5	CASSSTGGPGETQYF	TGTGCCAGCAGCTCGACGGGGGGGCCTGGGGAGACCCAGTACTTC
NA	TRBV28	TRBD1	TRBJ2-7	CASRTGDYEQYF	TGTGCCAGCAGGACAGGGGACTACGAGCAGTACTTC
NA	TRBV10-2	TRBD1	TRBJ1-6	CASTGTGGWNSPLHF	TGCGCCAGCACAGGTACAGGGGGCTGGAATTCACCCCTCCACTTT
few	TRBV18	NA	TRBJ1-2	CASSPLWGQHDYTF	TGTGCCAGCTCCCCCTTGTGGGGCCAGCATGACTACACCTTC
NA	TRBV5-5	TRBD1	TRBJ2-4	CASSFPLGQDKNIQYF	TGTGCCAGCAGCTTTCCCCTAGGACAGGACAAAAACATTCAGTACTTC
few	TRBV5-8	TRBD2	TRBJ2-3	CASSLGASGRDTQYF	TGTGCCAGCAGCTTGGGGGCTAGCGGAAGAGATACGCAGTATTTT
once	TRBV5-1	NA	TRBJ1-6	CASSLAGQGSNSPLHF	TGCGCCAGCAGCTTGGCCGGCCAGGGAAGCAATTCACCCCTCCACTTT
NA	TRBV5-1	TRBD2	TRBJ2-3	CASTGGAGPHTDTQYF	TGCGCCAGCACCGGGGGGGCGGGACCCCACACAGATACGCAGTATTTT
NA	TRBV20-1	TRBD2	TRBJ2-1	CSASPSGTSRYNEQFF	TGCAGTGCTAGTCCCTCCGGGACTAGCCGTTACAATGAGCAGTTCTTC
NA	TRBV5-1	NA	TRBJ1-4	CASSLGAGEEKLFF	TGCGCCAGCAGCCTGGGGGCAGGGGAGGAAAAACTGTTTTTT
NA	TRBV5-4	NA	TRBJ1-5	CASSPAAGGNQPQHF	TGTGCCAGCAGCCCCGCCGCCGGGGGCAATCAGCCCCAGCATTTT
NA	TRBV7-3	TRBD1	TRBJ2-3	CASSPRTGWSSDTQYF	TGTGCCAGCAGCCCCCGGACAGGGTGGTCTTCAGATACGCAGTATTTT
NA	TRBV5-1	NA	TRBJ1-2	CASSFQANYGYTF	TGCGCCAGCAGCTTCCAGGCTAACTATGGCTACACCTTC
NA	TRBV4-3	NA	TRBJ2-2	CASSQDGLARELFF	TGCGCCAGCAGCCAAGATGGGCTAGCGAGGGAGCTGTTTTTT
NA	TRBV28	TRBD1	TRBJ1-2	CASSPPGTGTNYGYTF	TGTGCCAGCAGTCCACCCGGGACAGGGACTAACTATGGCTACACCTTC
NA	TRBV7-9	NA	TRBJ1-2	CASSPQRGQGRANYGYTF	TGTGCCAGCAGCCCCCAAAGGGGTCAGGGGAGAGCTAACTATGGCTACACCTTC
once	TRBV3-1/TRBV3-2	NA	TRBJ2-5	CASGGPRTRHF	TGTGCCTCCGGCGGCCCCCGGACTCGCCACTTC
NA	TRBV7-2	NA	TRBJ2-5	CASSLGADLNYQETQYF	TGTGCCAGCAGCTTGGGGGCCGACTTAAACTACCAAGAGACCCAGTACTTC
NA	TRBV3-1/TRBV3-2	NA	TRBJ2-7	CASSQDWGERAYEQYF	TGTGCCAGCAGCCAAGATTGGGGAGAGCGGGCCTACGAGCAGTACTTC
NA	TRBV15	NA	TRBJ2-7	CATSRGGSPYEQYF	TGTGCCACCAGCAGAGGGGGCAGTCCCTACGAGCAGTACTTC
NA	TRBV10-3	NA	TRBJ1-4	CAIITPGGGGEKLFF	TGTGCCATCATAACCCCGGGAGGAGGAGGGGAAAAACTGTTTTTT
many	TRBV5-1	TRBD2	TRBJ2-7	CASSLKVWTSPSTGNYEQYF	TGCGCCAGCAGCTTGAAGGTTTGGACTAGCCCCAGCACAGGCAACTACGAGCAGTACTTC
NA	TRBV5-6	TRBD1	TRBJ1-1	CASSLKRGPTEAFF	TGTGCCAGCAGCTTGAAGAGGGGGCCCACTGAAGCTTTCTTT
NA	TRBV7-2	NA	TRBJ2-3	CASSPVVSPDTQYF	TGTGCCAGCAGCCCGGTGGTGTCCCCAGATACGCAGTATTTT
NA	TRBV28	TRBD1	TRBJ1-2	CASSLGTGRTNGYTF	TGTGCCAGCAGTTTGGGGACAGGGAGGACGAATGGCTACACCTTC
NA	TRBV19	TRBD1	TRBJ1-2	CASSMFTGVDYGYTF	TGTGCCAGTAGTATGTTCACAGGGGTCGACTATGGCTACACCTTC
NA	TRBV6-5	NA	TRBJ1-2	CASRRLSGYTF	TGTGCCAGCAGGCGGCTCTCTGGCTACACCTTC
once	TRBV19	TRBD1	TRBJ1-1	CASSIWDRNTEAFF	TGTGCCAGTAGTATTTGGGACAGAAACACTGAAGCTTTCTTT
NA	TRBV25-1	NA	TRBJ1-4	CASHRATNEKLFF	TGTGCCAGCCACAGGGCAACTAATGAAAAACTGTTTTTT